This is a list of T cell receptor beta chains from one sample in a study of OX40 agonist ivuxolimab in advanced cancers. Sequencing was performed with immunoSEQ multiplex PCR; in TCRdb, only in-frame clones are kept and a portion is missing. The table shows roughly 64,000 clones, with approximately 82% occurring only once. Specimen: CD4+ or CD8+ T cells sorted from blood, collected in a trial of the OX40 agonist ivuxolimab. These receptors were obtained from an adult with an advanced solid tumor such as melanoma, head and neck, liver or kidney cancer. The CDR3 runs from the conserved cysteine through the conserved F or W. D genes are given only for firm matches. Some rows have no size entry. The others give once, few or many, or a class for an expanded clone.

cdr3_nt: TGTGCCACCAGCGGCAGCCATTTTTCGAATCGACAGGGTAGGAATGAGCAGTTCTTC; cdr3_aa: CATSGSHFSNRQGRNEQFF; v_call: TRBV15; j_call: TRBJ2-1; clone_size: -; d_call: TRBD1
cdr3_nt: TGTGCCAGCAGCTTGATGGCCGGAACTGAAGCTTTCTTT; cdr3_aa: CASSLMAGTEAFF; v_call: TRBV7-9; j_call: TRBJ1-1; clone_size: -; d_call: -
cdr3_nt: TGCGCCAGCAGCCCCCCGACAGGGCAAACGCAGTATTTT; cdr3_aa: CASSPPTGQTQYF; v_call: TRBV5-1; j_call: TRBJ2-3; clone_size: -; d_call: TRBD1
cdr3_nt: TGTGCCAGCGGTCTTTCGACGGCAAACTATGGCTACACCTTC; cdr3_aa: CASGLSTANYGYTF; v_call: TRBV5-4; j_call: TRBJ1-2; clone_size: -; d_call: -
cdr3_nt: TGTGCCAGCAGCTTCGAGCGGGCCAATGAGCAGTTCTTC; cdr3_aa: CASSFERANEQFF; v_call: TRBV7-2; j_call: TRBJ2-1; clone_size: -; d_call: -
cdr3_nt: TGTGCCAGCAGTGAAACTTACTTACAGGGCAGGGGGACCACTGAAGCTTTCTTT; cdr3_aa: CASSETYLQGRGTTEAFF; v_call: TRBV6-1; j_call: TRBJ1-1; clone_size: -; d_call: TRBD1
cdr3_nt: TGTGCCAGCAGCCCGGAGAACACAGATACGCAGTATTTT; cdr3_aa: CASSPENTDTQYF; v_call: TRBV7-9; j_call: TRBJ2-3; clone_size: -; d_call: -
cdr3_nt: TGTGCCAGTAGTATAGTGCTCCTCATGAACACTGAAGCTTTCTTT; cdr3_aa: CASSIVLLMNTEAFF; v_call: TRBV19; j_call: TRBJ1-1; clone_size: -; d_call: -
cdr3_nt: TGTGCCAGCAGTGAATACGTGGGGGTGAGCGACTCACCCCTCCACTTT; cdr3_aa: CASSEYVGVSDSPLHF; v_call: TRBV2; j_call: TRBJ1-6; clone_size: -; d_call: -
cdr3_nt: TGTGCCAGCAGCTTGAGGGGAGCGGGCTCCTACGAGCAGTACTTC; cdr3_aa: CASSLRGAGSYEQYF; v_call: TRBV5-6; j_call: TRBJ2-7; clone_size: -; d_call: -
cdr3_nt: TGCGCCAGCAGCCAAGATCGGAGGACAGGTCTGGTATCCTACGAGCAGTACTTC; cdr3_aa: CASSQDRRTGLVSYEQYF; v_call: TRBV4-1; j_call: TRBJ2-7; clone_size: once; d_call: TRBD1
cdr3_nt: TGTGCCAGCAGTGACAGGGGACCCTACGAGCAGTACTTC; cdr3_aa: CASSDRGPYEQYF; v_call: TRBV6-5; j_call: TRBJ2-7; clone_size: few; d_call: TRBD1
cdr3_nt: TGCGCCAGCAGCTTCCGAAGGGATGAAAAACTGTTTTTT; cdr3_aa: CASSFRRDEKLFF; v_call: TRBV5-1; j_call: TRBJ1-4; clone_size: -; d_call: -
cdr3_nt: TGTGCCAGCAGCAGGGGGCAAAACAATCAGCCCCAGCATTTT; cdr3_aa: CASSRGQNNQPQHF; v_call: TRBV5-6; j_call: TRBJ1-5; clone_size: -; d_call: TRBD1
cdr3_nt: TGTGCCAGCAGCAATTCGGGGGCGTGGACGGATGGCTACACCTTC; cdr3_aa: CASSNSGAWTDGYTF; v_call: TRBV5-4; j_call: TRBJ1-2; clone_size: -; d_call: -
cdr3_nt: TGTGCCTGGAGTACCGGGACAGGGCCCCCAAAACTGTTTTTT; cdr3_aa: CAWSTGTGPPKLFF; v_call: TRBV30; j_call: TRBJ1-4; clone_size: -; d_call: TRBD1
cdr3_nt: TGCGCCAGCAGTGGGGTCGAGGGACCGGAGGGTGGCTACACCTTC; cdr3_aa: CASSGVEGPEGGYTF; v_call: TRBV10-1; j_call: TRBJ1-2; clone_size: -; d_call: -
cdr3_nt: TGTGCCAGCAGCCCTTCTCGGGTTACAGGCTACACCTTC; cdr3_aa: CASSPSRVTGYTF; v_call: TRBV7-2; j_call: TRBJ1-2; clone_size: -; d_call: -
cdr3_nt: TGCGCCAGCATCTTAGGTGAAGGTTCCTACAATGAGCAGTTCTTC; cdr3_aa: CASILGEGSYNEQFF; v_call: TRBV5-1; j_call: TRBJ2-1; clone_size: once; d_call: -
cdr3_nt: TGTGCCAGCAGCTTAAATGGCGGGACACAACCAGGGAATGAGCAGTTCTTC; cdr3_aa: CASSLNGGTQPGNEQFF; v_call: TRBV7-3; j_call: TRBJ2-1; clone_size: medium-sized; d_call: -
cdr3_nt: TGTGCCACCAGCAGCGAAGCGGGGGCAGTTAATGAAAAACTGTTTTTT; cdr3_aa: CATSSEAGAVNEKLFF; v_call: TRBV15; j_call: TRBJ1-4; clone_size: -; d_call: -
cdr3_nt: TGTGCCAGCGGAGAAGGACCTAATAGCAATCAGCCCCAGCATTTT; cdr3_aa: CASGEGPNSNQPQHF; v_call: TRBV7-9; j_call: TRBJ1-5; clone_size: -; d_call: -
cdr3_nt: TGTGCCATCAGTGTCGGTCTAGCGGGCGCCTACAATGAGCAGTTCTTC; cdr3_aa: CAISVGLAGAYNEQFF; v_call: TRBV6-6; j_call: TRBJ2-1; clone_size: few; d_call: TRBD2
cdr3_nt: TGTGCCAGCAGTCCCCGGGGGGGCGCCGGAGCCTACGAGCAGTACTTC; cdr3_aa: CASSPRGGAGAYEQYF; v_call: TRBV25-1; j_call: TRBJ2-7; clone_size: -; d_call: TRBD2
cdr3_nt: TGTGCCAGCAGCTCCACAGGGGGCCTTGGCTACACCTTC; cdr3_aa: CASSSTGGLGYTF; v_call: TRBV7-6; j_call: TRBJ1-2; clone_size: -; d_call: TRBD1
cdr3_nt: TGTGCCAGCAGCCCGTGGCACGAGGAGGGGGAGCTGTTTTTT; cdr3_aa: CASSPWHEEGELFF; v_call: TRBV11-3; j_call: TRBJ2-2; clone_size: -; d_call: -
cdr3_nt: TGTGCCAGCATCAACAGGGGAGACTCCTACAATGAGCAGTTCTTC; cdr3_aa: CASINRGDSYNEQFF; v_call: TRBV6-6; j_call: TRBJ2-1; clone_size: -; d_call: TRBD1
cdr3_nt: TGTGCCGGGGGGGTCACGGGCAATGAGCAGTTCTTC; cdr3_aa: CAGGVTGNEQFF; v_call: TRBV2; j_call: TRBJ2-1; clone_size: -; d_call: TRBD2
cdr3_nt: TGTGCTAGTGTTGGCACGAACCTGGGTTACGGCTACACCTTC; cdr3_aa: CASVGTNLGYGYTF; v_call: TRBV12-5; j_call: TRBJ1-2; clone_size: few; d_call: -
cdr3_nt: TGTGCCAGCAGCTTTGCTGTGTCAGATACGCAGTATTTT; cdr3_aa: CASSFAVSDTQYF; v_call: TRBV11-1; j_call: TRBJ2-3; clone_size: -; d_call: -
cdr3_nt: TGTGCCAGCAGCTTAAGGTCTCCGGCGAACACTGAAGCTTTCTTT; cdr3_aa: CASSLRSPANTEAFF; v_call: TRBV7-9; j_call: TRBJ1-1; clone_size: -; d_call: -
cdr3_nt: TGTGCCAGCAGCGTAGGATTTGGGGCCAACGTCCTGACTTTC; cdr3_aa: CASSVGFGANVLTF; v_call: TRBV9; j_call: TRBJ2-6; clone_size: -; d_call: -
cdr3_nt: TGTGCCAGCAGCGTATCCACGTTAGACTATACGCAGTATTTT; cdr3_aa: CASSVSTLDYTQYF; v_call: TRBV9; j_call: TRBJ2-3; clone_size: -; d_call: -
cdr3_nt: TGTGCCAGCTCACCCACGATCGGGGCCTCTGGAAACACCATATATTTT; cdr3_aa: CASSPTIGASGNTIYF; v_call: TRBV18; j_call: TRBJ1-3; clone_size: -; d_call: -
cdr3_nt: TGTGCCAGCAGCCGAGAGACAGCAAACACAGATACGCAGTATTTT; cdr3_aa: CASSRETANTDTQYF; v_call: TRBV4-2; j_call: TRBJ2-3; clone_size: -; d_call: -
cdr3_nt: TGTGCCAGTAGTATAGGCGTCAATCAGCCCCAGCATTTT; cdr3_aa: CASSIGVNQPQHF; v_call: TRBV19; j_call: TRBJ1-5; clone_size: few; d_call: -
cdr3_nt: TGTGCCAGCAGCCCGCGGACGGGGGGGTTTGCGAATGAGCAGTTCTTC; cdr3_aa: CASSPRTGGFANEQFF; v_call: TRBV11-3; j_call: TRBJ2-1; clone_size: -; d_call: TRBD2
cdr3_nt: TGTGCCAGCAGCTTAGAAGGACAGGGGTTCAGTGAGCAGTTCTTC; cdr3_aa: CASSLEGQGFSEQFF; v_call: TRBV7-9; j_call: TRBJ2-1; clone_size: -; d_call: TRBD1
cdr3_nt: TGTGCCACCTCTCCGGGACGGCGAGGACAGAACTATGGCTACACCTTC; cdr3_aa: CATSPGRRGQNYGYTF; v_call: TRBV15; j_call: TRBJ1-2; clone_size: -; d_call: -
cdr3_nt: TGTGCCAGCAGCAAAGGAGGGGCTTTTGGAGAGACCCAGTACTTC; cdr3_aa: CASSKGGAFGETQYF; v_call: TRBV21-1; j_call: TRBJ2-5; clone_size: -; d_call: -
cdr3_nt: TGCGCCAGCAGCTTAACAGGGGACACTGAAGCTTTCTTT; cdr3_aa: CASSLTGDTEAFF; v_call: TRBV5-1; j_call: TRBJ1-1; clone_size: once; d_call: TRBD1
cdr3_nt: TGTGCTAGCAGCCCGCGGGACCCTGGGCCCCAGTACTTC; cdr3_aa: CASSPRDPGPQYF; v_call: TRBV7-7; j_call: TRBJ2-5; clone_size: -; d_call: -
cdr3_nt: TGTGCCAGCAGTTTATCAGCCCAAGGAAGGGCTTTCTTT; cdr3_aa: CASSLSAQGRAFF; v_call: TRBV27; j_call: TRBJ1-1; clone_size: -; d_call: -
cdr3_nt: TGTGCCAGCGGGGTGATGAACACTGAAGCTTTCTTT; cdr3_aa: CASGVMNTEAFF; v_call: TRBV6-6; j_call: TRBJ1-1; clone_size: -; d_call: -
cdr3_nt: TGTGCCAGCAGCCAAGAAGGCAGGTCTAATGAAAAACTGTTTTTT; cdr3_aa: CASSQEGRSNEKLFF; v_call: TRBV4-2; j_call: TRBJ1-4; clone_size: -; d_call: -
cdr3_nt: TGTGCCAGCAGTGACAGGTCCGAAGGAAACACCATATATTTT; cdr3_aa: CASSDRSEGNTIYF; v_call: TRBV6-4; j_call: TRBJ1-3; clone_size: -; d_call: -
cdr3_nt: TGTGCCAGCAGTGTAGCAGGGGGCTCTGGAAACACCATATATTTT; cdr3_aa: CASSVAGGSGNTIYF; v_call: TRBV2; j_call: TRBJ1-3; clone_size: -; d_call: TRBD1
cdr3_nt: TGCAGCGCTCGTGACGATCCCCTGAACACTGAAGCTTTCTTT; cdr3_aa: CSARDDPLNTEAFF; v_call: TRBV29-1; j_call: TRBJ1-1; clone_size: once; d_call: -